The 7 T cell receptor beta chains listed next were all sequenced from one sample in a study of T cell responses to AZD1222 COVID-19 vaccine. TCRdb keeps only in-frame clones here, not all; method: immunoSEQ multiplex PCR. Of 130,000 to 150,000 clones in the sample, approximately 93% were seen once. Sequenced here: peripheral blood, sampled after recovery from COVID-19. The receptor set was obtained from an adult who had recovered from COVID-19.

This rearrangement joins TRBV28 to TRBJ2-4; TRBD1 matches 7 bases. In germline, CDR1 is MDHEN, CDR2 SYDVKM. V lost 5 bases to trimming and J lost 5 bases; unmatched junction nucleotides: 6. The CDR3 runs 14 residues. CDR3 nucleotides: TGTGCCAGCAGTCGTGCAGGGGGACAAAACATTCAGTACTTC. Translated, it gives CASSRAGGQNIQYF.

The rearrangement uses TRBV28 and TRBJ1-2; D gene uncertain. The ends were cut back, 4 bases at V and 1 base at J, with 19 bases in the middle. CDR1 and CDR2 (germline): MDHEN, SYDVKM. This CDR3 region has 17 residues. CDR3 nucleotide sequence: TGTGCCAGCAGTTATCAAGTGTGGACCGGGAATAACTATGGCTACACCTTC. This translates into CASSYQVWTGNNYGYTF.

The gene calls are TRBV28 and TRBJ2-7; 10 bases match TRBD2. With V trimmed by 5 bases and J by 3 bases, 4 bases remained unmatched. In germline, CDR1 is MDHEN, CDR2 SYDVKM. This CDR3 has 14 amino acids. This CDR3 reads CASSQSGRDYEQYF. The DNA for the CDR3 is TGTGCCAGCAGTCAAAGCGGGAGGGACTACGAGCAGTACTTC.

The chain has TRBV29-1 and TRBJ1-1; D call uncertain. The CDR3 totals 11 residues. V dropped 6 bases and J dropped 1 base, with 6 bases sitting between them. The germline gives CDR1 SQVTM, CDR2 ANQGSEA. The DNA of the CDR3 is TGCAGCGTAGAAAAGAACACTGAAGCTTTCTTT. This codes for CSVEKNTEAFF.

The chain uses TRBV13 and TRBJ2-7; D call uncertain. The V gene's germline CDR1 is PRHDT and CDR2 FYEKMQ (reference sequence). The CDR3 is made up of 15 amino acids. The V end lost 2 bases, the J end lost 2 bases, and 13 bases lay between the germline ends. This CDR3 reads CASSLYVGPTYEQYF. As DNA, the CDR3 is TGTGCCAGCAGCTTATATGTCGGGCCCACCTACGAGCAGTACTTC.

This chain connects TRBV6-5 to TRBJ1-5; maybe TRBD1 (5 bases). Trimming pared 7 bases from V and 1 base from J, leaving 14 bases between. Germline CDR1 reads MNHEY; CDR2 reads SVGAGI. The length of the CDR3 is 15 residues. CDR3 residues: CASIYGATSNQPQHF. Written as DNA, the CDR3 is TGTGCCAGCATCTATGGGGCAACAAGCAATCAGCCCCAGCATTTT.

The chain joins TRBV12-3 or TRBV12-4 to TRBJ2-3; no firm D call. The CDR3 runs to 13 residues. V was shortened by 7 bases and J by 2 bases, with 10 bases between the two germline ends. The CDR3 protein is CASTRRATDTQYF. The DNA for the CDR3 is TGTGCCAGCACCAGGCGCGCCACAGATACGCAGTATTTT.